Listed here are 14 T cell receptor beta chains from one sample, sequenced in a study of blood T cell repertoires in COVID-19 (dated by TCRdb to about 2020). The library was generated by the immunoSEQ multiplex PCR assay. TCRdb stores this immuneACCESS table with in-frame sequences only. Part of the clones is absent; in the studies checked, under half of the shortfall reflects unresolved V genes, and no reason is known for the rest. The sample table lists about 98,000 clones, 82% of them with a count of one. The ten largest account for 18% of the sample. Sequencing was carried out using peripheral blood. The receptors come from a man older than 75 with acute or convalescent COVID-19.

The chain is built from TRBV3-1 (or the pseudogene TRBV3-2) and TRBJ1-1, with 9 bases lining up with TRBD1. J gave up 5 bases and V 4 bases, and 5 bases lay outside the gene matches. Germline V gene data show CDR1 as LGHDT and CDR2 as YNNKEL (reference sequence). The CDR3 extends over 14 amino acids. CDR3 sequence (DNA): TGTGCCAGCAGCCGGGGACAGGGAAGGACTGAAGCTTTCTTT. Protein: CASSRGQGRTEAFF.

The rearrangement joins TRBV19 to TRBJ1-2; D possibly corresponds to TRBD1 (5 bases). This CDR3 is built from 15 residues. Germline values: CDR1 LNHDA, CDR2 SQIVND (reference sequence). Deletions cut 1 base from V and 9 bases from J, with 18 bases between. In nucleotides, the CDR3 is TGTGCCAGTAGTATAGGGGGAAGGAGACAGACGAGCTACACCTTC. It specifies CASSIGGRRQTSYTF.

The chain uses TRBV24-1 and TRBJ2-1, with 10 nucleotides matching TRBD1. Germline CDR1 and CDR2: KGHDR and SFDVKD. The CDR3 is made up of 16 amino acids. J lost 5 bases, V lost 1 base, and 4 bases had no gene match. DNA of the CDR3: TGTGCCACCAGTGATTTCGGGGGACAGGGGAACAATGAGCAGTTCTTC. Amino acids: CATSDFGGQGNNEQFF.

The chain has TRBV4-3 and TRBJ2-2; a possible D gene is TRBD1 (5 bases). The length of the CDR3 is 15 residues. Germline CDR1 is LGHNA and CDR2 is YSLEER. V gave up 2 bases and J gave up 5 bases, with 12 bases separating them. CDR3 in amino acids: CASSQSSGRTGELFF. DNA of the CDR3: TGCGCCAGCAGCCAATCATCAGGGCGAACCGGGGAGCTGTTTTTT.

V is TRBV7-9 and J is TRBJ1-1, with 7 nucleotides matching TRBD1. The CDR3 is 14 amino acids. The ends lost 3 bases at V and 2 bases at J; junction bases unmatched: 3. The V gene's germline CDR1 is SEHNR and CDR2 FQNEAQ (reference sequence). CDR3 protein: CASSFRQGNTEAFF. As DNA, the CDR3 is TGTGCCAGCAGCTTTCGACAGGGCAACACTGAAGCTTTCTTT.

This clone was seen a handful of times. This chain joins TRBV6-5 and TRBJ1-1; TRBD1 matches at 11 bases. The germline V gene encodes CDR1 MNHEY and CDR2 SVGAGI. With V trimmed by 10 bases and J by 5 bases, 9 bases remained unmatched. The CDR3 has 14 amino acids. Here the CDR3 DNA reads TGTGCCATTCAACGGGACAGGGGGTTAACTGAAGCTTTCTTT. This codes for CAIQRDRGLTEAFF.

The genes are TRBV5-1 and TRBJ1-1; no clear D. Trimming took off 0 bases at V and 6 bases at J, with 6 bases between the two ends. The germline V gene encodes CDR1 SGHRS and CDR2 YFSETQ. This CDR3 spans 12 amino acids. The CDR3 nucleotides read TGCGCCAGCAGCTTGGGGGAGGCTGAAGCTTTCTTT. Its protein product is CASSLGEAEAFF. The full variable domain, with the rest looked up from reference TRBV5-1 and TRBJ1-1, is KAGVTQTPRYLIKTRGQQVTLSCSPISGHRSVSWYQQTPGQGLQFLFEYFSETQRNKGNFPGRFSGRQFSNSRSEMNVSTLELGDSALYLCASSLGEAEAFFGQGTRLTVV.

The V call is TRBV19, the J call TRBJ2-1, with TRBD2 matching over 8 bases. Germline V gene sequence: CDR1 LNHDA, CDR2 SQIVND (reference sequence). The ends lost 4 bases at V and 5 bases at J; junction bases unmatched: 4. The CDR3 runs to 14 residues. The CDR3 here is CASSKVAGNNEQFF. DNA for the CDR3: TGTGCCAGTAGTAAGGTAGCGGGGAACAATGAGCAGTTCTTC.

The chain employs TRBV7-2 and TRBJ2-1; 11 bases line up with TRBD1. Germline assignment: CDR1 SGHTA and CDR2 FQGNSA. This CDR3 is 12 amino acids long. The V and J ends lost 2 bases and 15 bases, in that order; junction bases with no gene match: 3. CDR3 in DNA: TGTGCCAGCAGCTTACGGGGACAGGGGGGGTTCTTC. Protein sequence: CASSLRGQGGFF.

In this sample, this clone turned up many times. CDR3 loop: CASGSTVNTEAFF. Here the CDR3 DNA reads TGTGCTAGTGGTTCGACAGTGAACACTGAAGCTTTCTTT. The chain couples TRBV12-5 to TRBJ1-1, with a possible D match to TRBD1 (5 bases). Germline V gene sequence: CDR1 LGHNT, CDR2 FRNRAP. The CDR3 length is 13 residues. The V end was cut by 4 bases, the J end by 0 bases, with 6 bases between.

The chain carries TRBV19 and TRBJ2-3; TRBD1 matches at 7 bases. Unmatched junction bases numbered 5, after V lost 7 bases and J lost 1 base. The CDR3 runs 14 residues. CDR1 is LNHDA and CDR2 is SQIVND in the germline V gene (reference sequence). CDR3 sequence: CASTPGQRTDTQYF. The DNA of the CDR3 is TGTGCCAGTACTCCGGGACAGCGCACAGATACGCAGTATTTT.

The chain carries TRBV7-8 and TRBJ1-5, with D perhaps TRBD1 (6 bases). CDR3 size: 16 residues. Per the germline V gene, CDR1 is SGHVS and CDR2 is FQNEAQ. Trimming removed 3 bases at V and 4 bases at J, with 16 bases between. CDR3 sequence (DNA): TGTGCCAGCAGCTTTCAAGGGACACATAAGAATCAGCCCCAGCATTTT. Its protein is CASSFQGTHKNQPQHF. Complete variable domain (other parts from reference TRBV7-8 and TRBJ1-5): GAGVSQSPRYKVAKRGQDVALRCDPISGHVSLFWYQQALGQGPEFLTYFQNEAQLDKSGLPSDRFFAERPEGSVSTLKIQRTQQEDSAVYLCASSFQGTHKNQPQHFGDGTRLSIL.

The V call is TRBV7-9, the J call TRBJ1-5, with 7 bases fitting TRBD1. Germline lookup yields CDR1 SEHNR and CDR2 FQNEAQ (reference sequence). CDR3 length: 15 residues. V dropped 0 bases and J dropped 6; count of bases not matched to a gene: 5. CDR3 protein: CASSLAGAGGQPQHF. The CDR3 region has the DNA TGTGCCAGCAGCTTAGCTGGGGCAGGGGGTCAGCCCCAGCATTTT.

The chain links TRBV5-1 to TRBJ1-1; the D gene is possibly TRBD1 (5 bases). The CDR3 extends over 15 amino acids. Germline values: CDR1 SGHRS, CDR2 YFSETQ. The ends were cut back, 2 bases at V and 0 bases at J, with 11 bases in the middle. The chain's CDR3 is CASSFMADMNTEAFF. CDR3 bases: TGCGCCAGCAGCTTTATGGCGGACATGAACACTGAAGCTTTCTTT.